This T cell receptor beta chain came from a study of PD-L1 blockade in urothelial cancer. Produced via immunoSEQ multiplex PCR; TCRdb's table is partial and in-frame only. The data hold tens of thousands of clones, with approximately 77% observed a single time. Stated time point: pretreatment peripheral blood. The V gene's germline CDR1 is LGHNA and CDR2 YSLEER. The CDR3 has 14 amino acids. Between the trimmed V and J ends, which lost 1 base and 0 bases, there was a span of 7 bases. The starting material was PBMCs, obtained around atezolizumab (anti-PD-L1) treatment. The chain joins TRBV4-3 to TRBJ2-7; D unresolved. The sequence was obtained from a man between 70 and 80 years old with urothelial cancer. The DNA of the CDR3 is TGCGCCAGCAGCCAAGTGCGGAACTCCTACGAGCAGTACTTC. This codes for CASSQVRNSYEQYF.